These 25 T cell receptor beta chains originate from one sample sequenced in a study of spatial heterogeneity in lung cancer. TCRdb ran MiXCR on the 5' RACE reads and lists one entry per CDR3 protein. The table has about 92,000 distinct CDR3 sequences, about 12% seen once. Time point described: sample taken at primary tumor resection. This specimen was PBMCs, taken at surgery. Receptors originate from a male donor with early-stage non-small cell lung cancer.

This clonotype appeared a few times. The chain employs TRBV19 and TRBJ2-4, with 8 bases aligning to TRBD2. The CDR3 loop spans 18 amino acids. Germline CDR1 and CDR2: LNHDA and SQIVND (reference sequence). The V segment lost 5 bases and the J segment 3 bases; nucleotides outside the gene matches: 15. Written as DNA, the CDR3 is TGTGCCAGTAGTGACCTGGATCGCGGGGGGCCTGGCAAAAACATTCAGTACTTC. This encodes CASSDLDRGGPGKNIQYF.

This clonotype was seen more than once but under ten times. The chain employs TRBV2 and TRBJ1-4; possibly TRBD1 for D (5 bases). V lost 7 bases, J lost 5 bases, and 11 bases lay in between. Germline V lookup: CDR1 SNHLY, CDR2 FYNNEI. The length of the CDR3 is 13 residues. The CDR3 sequence is CASKGAPNEKLFF. DNA for the CDR3: TGTGCCAGCAAAGGGGCGCCGAATGAAAAACTGTTTTTT.

This clonotype has just a few counts. The chain uses TRBV4-3 and TRBJ2-3; 7 positions agree with TRBD2. Trimming took 0 bases from V and 10 from J; bases not matched to a gene: 4. The CDR3 is 13 residues long. CDR1 and CDR2 (germline): LGHNA, YSLEER. CDR3 nucleotides: TGCGCCAGCAGCCAAGATAAAGGGAGGGCGCAGTATTTT. It is translated as CASSQDKGRAQYF.

This clonotype occurred many times. This chain links TRBV7-9 with TRBJ2-7, with D possibly TRBD2 on 5 matching bases. This CDR3 contains 13 residues. Per germline, CDR1 SEHNR and CDR2 FQNEAQ (reference sequence). The V gene lost 7 bases and the J gene lost 0 bases, with 10 bases spanning the gap. The CDR3 reads CASMGADSYEQYF. CDR3 nucleotides: TGTGCCAGCATGGGAGCGGACTCCTACGAGCAGTACTTC.

This clonotype was seen only a few times. The V and J genes are TRBV12-3 or TRBV12-4 and TRBJ1-5; D might be TRBD1 (5 bases). V was cut by 0 bases and J by 2 bases, with 5 bases left in between. This CDR3 is 14 amino acids long. The CDR3, as DNA: TGTGCCAGCAGTTTAGCACAGGGCAATCAGCCCCAGCATTTT. Amino acid sequence: CASSLAQGNQPQHF.

This clonotype has at least ten counts. This rearrangement joins TRBV7-3 to TRBJ2-3; the match to TRBD1 covers 8 bases. From germline, CDR1 is SGHTA and CDR2 FQGTGA. The CDR3 length is 15 residues. V shed 2 bases and J 3 bases; nucleotides not matched to a gene: 4. DNA for the CDR3: TGTGCCAGCAGCTTATCGAACAGGGGGACAGATACGCAGTATTTT. Encoded protein: CASSLSNRGTDTQYF.

This clonotype showed up many times. The rearrangement links TRBV7-2 to TRBJ1-1, with D unclear. This CDR3 has 12 amino acids. CDR1 is SGHTA and CDR2 is FQGNSA in the germline V gene. Trimming cost V 6 bases and J 4 bases, with 9 bases left between them. Here the CDR3 reads CASSLLFTEAFF. In DNA, the CDR3 is TGTGCCAGCAGTTTACTTTTCACTGAAGCTTTCTTT.

This clonotype was detected ten times or more. The chain uses TRBV9 and TRBJ2-3; the D gene is possibly TRBD1 (6 bases). Germline-derived CDR1 and CDR2 are SGDLS and YYNGEE. Trimming left V 3 bases short and J 1 base short, with 9 bases between. This CDR3 contains 14 residues. CDR3 sequence (DNA): TGTGCCAGCAGCGGGCCAGGGGGCACAGATACGCAGTATTTT. Its protein is CASSGPGGTDTQYF. Combining the CDR3 with reference TRBV9 and TRBJ2-3 gives the whole variable domain DSGVTQTPKHLITATGQRVTLRCSPRSGDLSVYWYQQSLDQGLQFLIQYYNGEERAKGNILERFSAQQFPDLHSELNLSSLELGDSALYFCASSGPGGTDTQYFGPGTRLTVL.

This clonotype was seen a handful of times. The rearrangement uses TRBV28 and TRBJ2-7; TRBD1 matches 8 bases. The CDR3 covers 16 residues. V dropped 6 bases and J dropped 3; count of bases not matched to a gene: 13. Germline CDR1 is MDHEN and CDR2 is SYDVKM. This CDR3 is CASSQEKQGGSYEQYF. CDR3 bases: TGTGCCAGCAGCCAGGAGAAACAGGGGGGTAGCTACGAGCAGTACTTC.

The J gene is TRBJ2-1, the V gene TRBV12-3 or TRBV12-4; 10 nucleotides line up with TRBD2. V shed 1 base, J shed 8 bases, and the junction held 5 bases outside the gene matches. There are 15 residues in the CDR3. The DNA for the CDR3 is TGTGCCAGCAGTTTAGGCCTAGCGGGAGAGGATGAGCAGTTCTTC. Translated: CASSLGLAGEDEQFF.

The V and J genes are TRBV6-2 or TRBV6-3 and TRBJ2-2; TRBD2 might be the D (5 bases). V was trimmed by 2 bases and J by 5 bases, leaving 12 bases between them. The V gene's germline CDR1 is MNHEY and CDR2 SVGEGT. The CDR3 has 15 amino acids. The CDR3, as DNA: TGTGCCAGCAGTTACATCGGACTCGGTACCGGGGAGCTGTTTTTT. This sequence encodes CASSYIGLGTGELFF.

At least ten counts were recorded for this clonotype. The J gene is TRBJ2-1, the V gene TRBV6-5; D may be TRBD1 or TRBD2 (5 bases each). The CDR3 is made up of 15 amino acids. Looked up from germline, CDR1 is MNHEY and CDR2 is SVGAGI. The ends were cut back, 1 base at V and 6 bases at J, with 13 bases in the middle. The chain's CDR3 is CASSYYPGRGNEQFF. The CDR3 nucleotides read TGTGCCAGCAGTTACTATCCGGGAAGGGGCAATGAGCAGTTCTTC.

The J gene is TRBJ1-2, the V gene TRBV5-1; D call uncertain. This CDR3 region has 15 residues. Trimming shortened V by 1 base and J by 2 bases, and 12 bases separated the two germline ends. Germline CDR1 is SGHRS and CDR2 is YFSETQ. CDR3 in amino acids: CASSLSPGDNYGYTF. The CDR3 DNA is TGCGCCAGCAGCTTGTCCCCAGGAGACAACTATGGCTACACCTTC.

V usage is TRBV7-2 and J usage is TRBJ1-5; D gene uncertain. Per germline, CDR1 SGHTA and CDR2 FQGNSA. Trimming took off 2 bases at V and 8 bases at J, with 16 bases between the two ends. The CDR3 extends over 15 amino acids. CDR3 amino acids: CASSLMGYNIEPQHF. CDR3 nucleotide sequence: TGTGCCAGCAGCTTAATGGGATACAATATTGAGCCCCAGCATTTT.

This clonotype has a handful of counts. This CDR3 reads CASSGTLGTPAYGYTF. CDR3 nucleotide sequence: TGTGCCAGCAGCGGCACCCTAGGGACACCCGCCTATGGCTACACCTTC. This chain connects TRBV7-8 to TRBJ1-2; D perhaps matches TRBD1 (6 bases). The germline gives CDR1 SGHVS, CDR2 FQNEAQ. The CDR3 loop spans 16 amino acids. The V and J ends lost 5 bases and 4 bases respectively, with 20 bases between them.

This sequence joins TRBV15 and TRBJ2-2; D remains ambiguous. V was shortened by 0 bases and J by 7 bases, with 6 bases between the two germline ends. The CDR3 is made up of 13 amino acids. Germline V gives CDR1 LNHNV, CDR2 YYDKDF (reference sequence). CDR3 bases: TGTGCCACCAGCAGAGATCTGGGCGGGGAGCTGTTTTTT. Its protein product is CATSRDLGGELFF.

This rearrangement joins TRBV5-1 to TRBJ2-2, with no clear D. The germline gives CDR1 SGHRS, CDR2 YFSETQ. This CDR3 spans 13 amino acids. Trimming removed 6 bases from V and 0 bases from J, with 6 bases in between. CDR3 residues: CASTEPNTGELFF. The CDR3 DNA follows: TGCGCCAGCACTGAGCCGAACACCGGGGAGCTGTTTTTT.

This clonotype was observed many times. The V and J genes are TRBV5-1 and TRBJ1-1; D ambiguous. Germline V CDR1 and CDR2: SGHRS, YFSETQ. V lost 0 bases to trimming and J lost 11 bases, with 11 bases between them. The length of the CDR3 is 12 residues. This CDR3 reads CASSLEGSHAFF. The CDR3 DNA reads TGCGCCAGCAGCTTGGAGGGAAGTCACGCTTTCTTT. Drawing the rest from reference TRBV5-1 and TRBJ1-1, the complete variable domain is KAGVTQTPRYLIKTRGQQVTLSCSPISGHRSVSWYQQTPGQGLQFLFEYFSETQRNKGNFPGRFSGRQFSNSRSEMNVSTLELGDSALYLCASSLEGSHAFFGQGTRLTVV.

The chain uses TRBV7-3 and TRBJ2-1, with D maybe TRBD2 (6 bases). The CDR3 runs to 15 residues. Per germline, CDR1 SGHTA and CDR2 FQGTGA. V shed 5 bases and J shed 2 bases, with 13 bases lying between them. The CDR3, as DNA: TGTGCCAGCAGCGGAGGCGGGGTTACCTACAATGAGCAGTTCTTC. The encoded protein is CASSGGGVTYNEQFF. Together with reference TRBV7-3 and TRBJ2-1, the CDR3 gives the full variable domain: GAGVSQTPSNKVTEKGKYVELRCDPISGHTALYWYRQSLGQGPEFLIYFQGTGAADDSGLPNDRFFAVRPEGSVSTLKIQRTERGDSAVYLCASSGGGVTYNEQFFGPGTRLTVL.

This clonotype was counted at least ten times. The V and J genes are TRBV6-5 and TRBJ2-7, with D unresolved. CDR3 length equals 11 residues. CDR1 and CDR2 from the germline V gene are MNHEY and SVGAGI. V was pared by 7 bases and J by 5 bases, with 9 bases between. CDR3 sequence: CASTALNEQYF. CDR3 bases: TGTGCCAGCACCGCTCTCAACGAGCAGTACTTC.

CDR3 sequence reads: CASSYSQGRGEQYF. The CDR3 coding sequence is TGTGCCAGCAGTTACTCGCAGGGGAGAGGGGAGCAGTACTTC. The rearrangement links TRBV6-5 to TRBJ2-7, with D possibly matching TRBD1 (6 bases). Germline loops: CDR1 MNHEY, CDR2 SVGAGI. The CDR3 has 14 amino acids. Trimming shortened V by 0 bases and J by 7 bases, and 13 bases separated the two germline ends.

This clonotype was detected only a few times. The chain links TRBV4-3 to TRBJ2-1, with TRBD2 matching over 8 bases. V lost 3 bases to trimming and J lost 9 bases; unmatched junction nucleotides: 10. The CDR3 covers 15 residues. Germline CDR1 reads LGHNA; CDR2 reads YSLEER. CDR3 in amino acids: CASSHEAAGEREQFF. The CDR3 DNA reads TGCGCCAGCAGCCACGAGGCAGCGGGAGAGCGTGAGCAGTTCTTC.

This clonotype was found a few times. V usage is TRBV11-2 and J usage is TRBJ2-5; maybe TRBD1 (5 bases). Germline lookup yields CDR1 SGHAT and CDR2 FQNNGV. The CDR3 runs 14 residues. Trimming left V 2 bases short and J 0 bases short, with 7 bases between. DNA for the CDR3: TGTGCCAGCAGCTTAATCAGGGACCAAGAGACCCAGTACTTC. It translates to CASSLIRDQETQYF.

The chain uses TRBV9 and TRBJ2-2, with D perhaps TRBD2 (6 bases). Germline CDR1 is SGDLS and CDR2 is YYNGEE. Trimming removed 4 bases at V and 2 bases at J, with 15 bases between. This CDR3 has 16 amino acids. CDR3 loop: CASSPGGALNTGELFF. The CDR3 region has the DNA TGTGCCAGCAGCCCCGGCGGGGCACTAAACACCGGGGAGCTGTTTTTT.

The V gene is TRBV6-1, the J gene TRBJ2-1; D is unclear. V lost 0 bases and J lost 10, with 7 bases in between. CDR1 is MNHNS and CDR2 is SASEGT in the germline V gene. The CDR3 totals 12 residues. The CDR3 bases are TGTGCCAGCAGTGAAGCCACCACGGAGCAGTTCTTC. Translated: CASSEATTEQFF.